The clone carrying this TCR beta chain has only a few counts. TCRdb re-analysed the RT-PCR reads in MiXCR, keeping a single row per CDR3 protein. Of 550,000 to 750,000 distinct CDR3 sequences listed, 11% to 15% are singletons. This CDR3 contains 13 residues. Trimming cost V 7 bases and J 3 bases; bases outside gene matches: 5. CDR1 MDHEN and CDR2 SYDVKM come from the germline V gene. V is TRBV28 and J is TRBJ1-2; TRBD1 matches 7 bases. The TCR comes from a female donor in good health, serving as a healthy control. The sequenced sample consisted of memory CD4+ T cells from blood. The CDR3 bases are TGTGCCAGCACCGGGACAGACTACTATGGCTACACCTTC. Amino acid sequence: CASTGTDYYGYTF.